These 24 T cell receptor beta chains were sequenced from one sample in a study of tumor-infiltrating lymphocytes in primary liver carcinoma. Unsorted whole blood yielded blood RNA, and germline DNA was extracted as well. A primer matching the constant region was used to make TCR beta cDNA from approximately 520 ng of total RNA. TCR beta libraries came from three nested multiplex PCR rounds using slightly modified ARM-PCR. Investigators reported that the first two PCR rounds, at 10 cycles each, used TRBV1-TRBV30 forward primers with a C-beta reverse primer. TCRdb analysed the multiplex PCR reads with MiXCR anew, one entry per CDR3 protein. The sample shows about 320,000 distinct CDR3 sequences, 50% to 70% of them seen only once. The specimen was peripheral blood. These receptors came from a man aged 35-49 years with primary liver carcinoma and hepatitis B virus infection.

Only a few counts were recorded for this clonotype. A much bigger clone sits one base away, suggesting this may be a read error. The V gene is TRBV6-1, the J gene TRBJ1-2; D gene uncertain. This CDR3 is built from 13 residues. Germline V lookup: CDR1 MNHNS, CDR2 SASEGT. CDR3 DNA: TGTGCCAGCAATGAAGAGGGTGACTATGGCTACACCTTC. As protein: CASNEEGDYGYTF.

This clonotype was seen once. A much larger clone differs by one base, so this may be a read error. The chain employs TRBV29-1 and TRBJ2-2; 9 bases are shared with TRBD1. From germline, CDR1 is SQVTM and CDR2 ANQGSEA. V lost 6 bases and J lost 1; bases outside the gene matches: 0. The CDR3 is 13 amino acids. The CDR3 DNA is TGCAGCGTGGGACAGGGGAACACCGGGGAGCTGTTTTTT. Protein: CSVGQGNTGELFF.

This clonotype was observed many times. V and J are TRBV12-3 or TRBV12-4 and TRBJ1-2; TRBD1 agrees at 7 bases. The CDR3 is 13 residues long. V dropped 7 bases and J dropped 2; count of bases not matched to a gene: 4. The CDR3 protein is CASTRGGNYGYTF. DNA for the CDR3: TGTGCCAGCACCAGGGGGGGGAACTATGGCTACACCTTC.

This clonotype was counted at least ten times. The chain employs TRBV29-1 and TRBJ2-7, with 9 bases identical to TRBD1. Germline values: CDR1 SQVTM, CDR2 ANQGSEA. Trimming removed 4 bases from V and 2 bases from J; junction bases left unmatched: 12. The CDR3 contains 16 residues. The CDR3 nucleotides are TGCAGCGTTGGGGCTTCCGGGACAGGGAGTCCCTACGAGCAGTACTTC. Protein sequence: CSVGASGTGSPYEQYF.

The chain couples TRBV5-1 to TRBJ1-3; unclear D gene. The germline V gene encodes CDR1 SGHRS and CDR2 YFSETQ. V gave up 2 bases and J gave up 0 bases, with 9 bases separating them. There are 15 residues in the CDR3. The CDR3 coding sequence is TGCGCCAGCAGCTTTGACGGAGACTCTGGAAACACCATATATTTT. It specifies CASSFDGDSGNTIYF.

The chain employs TRBV13 and TRBJ2-1; 11 bases line up with TRBD2. The junction had 7 bases not matched to a gene; V was cut back by 4 bases and J by 8 bases. Looked up from germline, CDR1 is PRHDT and CDR2 is FYEKMQ (reference sequence). This CDR3 has 15 amino acids. CDR3 DNA sequence: TGTGCCAGCAGCTGGGCTAGCGGGAGGAGAGATGAGCAGTTCTTC. It encodes CASSWASGRRDEQFF.

This clonotype was counted between two and nine times. Since a much larger clone is just one base distant, this may be a read error. The chain couples TRBV6-6 to TRBJ1-5; D uncertain. This CDR3 is 13 amino acids long. The V gene lost 6 bases and the J gene lost 0 bases, with 6 bases spanning the gap. Germline loops: CDR1 MNHNY, CDR2 SVGAGI (reference sequence). The DNA for the CDR3 is TGTGCCAGCAGAGCATATAGCAATCAGCCCCAGCATTTT. As protein: CASRAYSNQPQHF.

V and J are TRBV11-2 and TRBJ2-5; 8 bases map to TRBD2. The V gene end was trimmed by 5 bases and the J gene end by 5 bases; junction bases not matched to a gene: 16. Germline CDR1 reads SGHAT; CDR2 reads FQNNGV. The CDR3 runs 17 residues. The CDR3 region is CASSPGASGGYGETQYF. The CDR3 DNA reads as TGTGCCAGCAGCCCCGGGGCAAGCGGGGGATACGGGGAGACCCAGTACTTC.

This clonotype is a singleton in its sample. With a much larger clone just one base away, this may be a read error. The chain employs TRBV4-1 and TRBJ2-2; D is perhaps TRBD1 or TRBD2 (7 bases each). CDR3 size: 16 residues. V lost 8 bases to trimming and J lost 3 bases, with 19 bases between them. Germline V gene sequence: CDR1 MGHRA, CDR2 YSYEKL. CDR3 sequence reads: CASGLFRGGYTGELFF. DNA for the CDR3: TGCGCCAGCGGCCTGTTCAGGGGGGGATACACCGGGGAGCTGTTTTTT.

On this clonotype itself: The junction departs from the called germline gene at one end, perhaps through a read error. The gene calls are TRBV11-2 and TRBJ2-1; D is uncertain. CDR1 is SGHAT, CDR2 FQNNGV, per germline. The CDR3 has 16 residues. CDR3 loop: CASSLDLHSKAWEQFF. As DNA, the CDR3 is TGTGCTAGCAGCTTAGATCTACACTCCAAGGCGTGGGAGCAGTTCTTC.

Concerning this clonotype: Being one base from a much bigger clone, this may be a read error. The V and J genes are TRBV4-3 and TRBJ2-1; D may match TRBD1 or TRBD2 (5 bases each). CDR3 length: 16 amino acids. CDR1 is LGHNA, CDR2 YSLEER, per germline. This chain's CDR3 is CATSQDGTLGYNEQFF. The CDR3 region has the DNA TGCGCCACCAGCCAAGATGGGACGTTAGGATACAATGAGCAGTTCTTC.

A word on this clonotype: A much larger clone sits a single nucleotide away, making a read error possible. Lacking the conserved final phenylalanine or tryptophan, this CDR3 likely reflects a read error. The chain is built from TRBV12-3 or TRBV12-4 and TRBJ2-1, with 9 bases that match TRBD1. The CDR3 consists of 15 residues. V was clipped by 4 bases and J by 9 bases; unmatched bases: 10. The CDR3 protein is CASSSGQGLAGEQFY. For the CDR3, the DNA is TGTGCCAGCAGTTCTGGACAGGGGTTAGCGGGTGAGCAGTTCTAC.

This clonotype is a singleton in its sample. An end of the junction differs from the germline gene, which may be a read error. The chain combines TRBV5-6 with TRBJ1-2; D ambiguous. The CDR3 extends over 16 amino acids. The germline CDR1 and CDR2 sequences are SGHDT and YYEEEE. The CDR3 is CVSTPTRLGTSYGYTF. DNA of the CDR3: TGTGTCAGCACGCCCACCCGATTAGGCACATCCTATGGCTACACCTTC.

About this clonotype: The junction shows a germline mismatch at one end, possibly a read error. This chain connects TRBV4-3 to TRBJ2-7; 7 bases align to TRBD2. Germline assignment: CDR1 LGHNA and CDR2 YSLEER. There are 16 residues in the CDR3. CDR3 region: CASNQERGRTIYEQYF. CDR3 in DNA: TGCGCCAGCAACCAAGAGCGGGGACGGACCATCTACGAGCAATACTTC.

The chain combines TRBV11-2 with TRBJ1-4, with 7 bases identical to TRBD1. The CDR3 extends over 16 amino acids. V shed 8 bases and J 3 bases; nucleotides not matched to a gene: 12. Germline CDR1 SGHAT, CDR2 FQNNGV. The CDR3 region is CASGIRGGVSNEKLFF. CDR3 bases: TGTGCCAGCGGCATTAGAGGGGGCGTCTCTAATGAAAAACTGTTTTTT. Looking up the rest from reference TRBV11-2 and TRBJ1-4 gives the full variable domain: EAGVAQSPRYKIIEKRQSVAFWCNPISGHATLYWYQQILGQGPKLLIQFQNNGVVDDSQLPKDRFSAERLKGVDSTLKIQPAKLEDSAVYLCASGIRGGVSNEKLFFGSGTQLSVL.

Points on this clonotype: This clone may be a read error of a much larger clone one base away. The V call is TRBV29-1, the J call TRBJ1-1, with D maybe TRBD1 (6 bases). Germline V gives CDR1 SQVTM, CDR2 ANQGSEA. The CDR3 spans 15 residues. The CDR3 region is CSGQLLGARNTEAIF. Here the CDR3 DNA reads TGCAGCGGGCAGTTGTTGGGGGCAAGGAACACTGAAGCTATCTTT.

In the case of this clonotype: Relative to the germline gene, one junction end is altered; a read error may explain this. This sequence joins TRBV29-1 and TRBJ2-3; no firm D call. The CDR3 is made up of 16 amino acids. Germline V gene lookup returns CDR1 SQVTM and CDR2 ANQGSEA. The CDR3 nucleotides read TGCAGCGTCGCTGGAGTGGACGGACGTAGTACAGATACGCAGTGTTTT. This codes for CSVAGVDGRSTDTQCF.

This clonotype was detected many times. This chain connects TRBV4-1 to TRBJ2-3; 14 nucleotides line up with TRBD2. CDR1 is MGHRA and CDR2 is YSYEKL in the germline V gene. The CDR3 has 15 amino acids. Trimming cost V 4 bases and J 4 bases; bases outside gene matches: 1. The CDR3 loop reads CASSRLAGGPDTQYF. CDR3 nucleotide sequence: TGCGCCAGCAGCCGACTAGCGGGAGGGCCAGATACGCAGTATTTT.

About this clonotype: A read error is likely, as this CDR3 ends without the conserved phenylalanine or tryptophan. The gene calls are TRBV6-2 or TRBV6-3 and TRBJ2-1, with a weak D call TRBD2 (6 bases). Germline V gene lookup returns CDR1 MNHEY and CDR2 SVGEGT. V lost 4 bases to trimming and J lost 6 bases, with 37 bases between them. The CDR3 spans 22 residues. As DNA, the CDR3 is TGTGCCAGCAGTTTCCTGATTGAGGCGTGGGTTCTAGCGCGAGAAAGGGTCAATGAGCAGTTCCTC. Amino acids: CASSFLIEAWVLARERVNEQFL.

In the case of this clonotype: A much larger clone lies a single base off, so this may be a read error. The rearrangement joins TRBV6-5 to TRBJ2-1, with D tentatively TRBD1 (6 bases). The CDR3 totals 15 residues. In germline, CDR1 is MNHEY, CDR2 SVGAGI. The CDR3 DNA follows: TGTGCCAGCAGTTACCCGAGGGGGTCCTGCAATGAGCAGTTCTTC. Translated, it gives CASSYPRGSCNEQFF.

As for this clonotype: No conserved phenylalanine or tryptophan ends this CDR3, so it is likely a read error. The chain carries TRBV11-2 and TRBJ2-1; 7 bases are a match to TRBD2. The germline gives CDR1 SGHAT, CDR2 FQNNGV. The CDR3 loop spans 17 amino acids. CDR3 amino acids: CASSLDLLAARISEQFS. CDR3 DNA sequence: TGTGCCAGTAGCTTAGATCTCCTAGCGGCCCGTATTAGTGAGCAGTTCTCC.

The J gene is TRBJ2-1, the V gene TRBV11-1, with 7 bases that match TRBD2. Germline lookup yields CDR1 SGHAT and CDR2 FQDESV (reference sequence). This CDR3 has 15 amino acids. The CDR3 DNA sequence: TGTACCATCAGGATAGCTAGCGGAGGTCGCGATGAGCAGTTCTTC. This codes for CTIRIASGGRDEQFF.

Concerning this clonotype itself: Because it lacks the conserved phenylalanine or tryptophan at the end, this CDR3 is likely a read error. The gene calls are TRBV11-2 and TRBJ2-3; either TRBD1 or TRBD2 may fit D (5 bases each). The V end lost 0 bases, the J end lost 5 bases, and 12 bases lay between the germline ends. The germline V gene has CDR1 SGHAT and CDR2 FQNNGV. The CDR3 is 15 residues long. As DNA, the CDR3 is TGTGCCAGCAGCTTAGAGGGACGCCCCGGAGATACGCAGTATTTG. It specifies CASSLEGRPGDTQYL.

Concerning this clonotype: This clone may be a read error of a much larger clone one base away. V is TRBV12-3 or TRBV12-4 and J is TRBJ1-5; TRBD1 is a possible D gene (5 bases). CDR3 length: 14 residues. CDR3 sequence: CASSFAGPNQHQHF. In DNA form, the CDR3 reads TGTGCCAGCAGTTTTGCAGGGCCCAATCAGCACCAGCATTTT.